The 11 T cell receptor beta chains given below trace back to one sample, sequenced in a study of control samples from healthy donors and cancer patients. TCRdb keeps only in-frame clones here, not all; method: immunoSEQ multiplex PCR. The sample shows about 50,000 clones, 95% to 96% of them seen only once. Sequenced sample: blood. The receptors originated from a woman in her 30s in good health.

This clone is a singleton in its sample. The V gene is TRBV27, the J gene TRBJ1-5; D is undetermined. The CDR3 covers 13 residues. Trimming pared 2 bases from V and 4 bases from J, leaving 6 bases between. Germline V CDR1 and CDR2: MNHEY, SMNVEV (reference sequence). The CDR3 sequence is CASSLLENQPQHF. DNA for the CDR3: TGTGCCAGCAGTTTACTGGAAAATCAGCCCCAGCATTTT.

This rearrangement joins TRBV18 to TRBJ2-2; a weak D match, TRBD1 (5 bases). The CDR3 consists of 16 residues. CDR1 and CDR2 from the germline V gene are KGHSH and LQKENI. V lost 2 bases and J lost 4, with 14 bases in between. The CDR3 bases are TGTGCCAGCTCACCAAGGGGCGTGGGGTCCACCGGGGAGCTGTTTTTT. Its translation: CASSPRGVGSTGELFF.

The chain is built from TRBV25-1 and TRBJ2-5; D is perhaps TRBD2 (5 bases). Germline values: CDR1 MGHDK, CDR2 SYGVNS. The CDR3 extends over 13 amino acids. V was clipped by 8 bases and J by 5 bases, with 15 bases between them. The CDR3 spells CASERTGKETQYF. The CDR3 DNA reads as TGTGCCAGCGAAAGAACGGGGAAGGAGACCCAGTACTTC. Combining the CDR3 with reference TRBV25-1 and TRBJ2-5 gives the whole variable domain EADIYQTPRYLVIGTGKKITLECSQTMGHDKMYWYQQDPGMELHLIHYSYGVNSTEKGDLSSESTVSRIRTEHFPLTLESARPSHTSQYLCASERTGKETQYFGPGTRLLVL.

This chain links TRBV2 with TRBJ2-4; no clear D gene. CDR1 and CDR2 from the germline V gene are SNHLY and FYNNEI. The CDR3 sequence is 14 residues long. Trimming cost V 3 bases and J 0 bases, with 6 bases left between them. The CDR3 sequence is CASSDSSAKNIQYF. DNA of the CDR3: TGTGCCAGCAGTGACAGCTCAGCCAAAAACATTCAGTACTTC.

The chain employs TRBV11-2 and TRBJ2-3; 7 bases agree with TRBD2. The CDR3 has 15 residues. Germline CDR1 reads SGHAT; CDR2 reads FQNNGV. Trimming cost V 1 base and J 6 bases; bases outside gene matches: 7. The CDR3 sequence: CASSLGGRDVDTQYF. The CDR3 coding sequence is TGTGCCAGCAGCTTAGGGGGGAGGGACGTTGATACGCAGTATTTT. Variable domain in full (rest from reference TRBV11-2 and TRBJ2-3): EAGVAQSPRYKIIEKRQSVAFWCNPISGHATLYWYQQILGQGPKLLIQFQNNGVVDDSQLPKDRFSAERLKGVDSTLKIQPAKLEDSAVYLCASSLGGRDVDTQYFGPGTRLTVL.

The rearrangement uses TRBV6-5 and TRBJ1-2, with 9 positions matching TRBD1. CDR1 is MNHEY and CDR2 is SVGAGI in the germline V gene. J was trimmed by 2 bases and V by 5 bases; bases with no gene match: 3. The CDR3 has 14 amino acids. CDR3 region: CASSPGTGNYGYTF. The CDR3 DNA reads TGTGCCAGCAGTCCCGGGACAGGGAACTATGGCTACACCTTC.

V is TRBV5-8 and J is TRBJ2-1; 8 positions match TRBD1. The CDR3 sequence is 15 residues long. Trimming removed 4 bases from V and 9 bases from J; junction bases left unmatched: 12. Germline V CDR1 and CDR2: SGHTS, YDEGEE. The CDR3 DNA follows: TGTGCCAGCAGCCGAGGGGGGACAGGTCGTATTGAGCAGTTCTTC. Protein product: CASSRGGTGRIEQFF.

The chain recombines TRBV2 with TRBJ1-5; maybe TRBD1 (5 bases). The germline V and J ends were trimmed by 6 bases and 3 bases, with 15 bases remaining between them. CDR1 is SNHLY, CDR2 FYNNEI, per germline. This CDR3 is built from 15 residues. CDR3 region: CASRDRDSINQPQHF. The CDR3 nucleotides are TGTGCCAGCAGGGACCGGGACTCTATCAATCAGCCCCAGCATTTT. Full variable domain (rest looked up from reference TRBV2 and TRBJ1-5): EPEVTQTPSHQVTQMGQEVILRCVPISNHLYFYWYRQILGQKVEFLVSFYNNEISEKSEIFDDQFSVERPDGSNFTLKIRSTKLEDSAMYFCASRDRDSINQPQHFGDGTRLSIL.

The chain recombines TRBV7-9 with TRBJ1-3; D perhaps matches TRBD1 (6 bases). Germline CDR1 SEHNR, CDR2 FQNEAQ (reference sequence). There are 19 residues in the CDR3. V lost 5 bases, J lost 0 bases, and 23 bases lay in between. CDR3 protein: CASSGTGTPVRISGNTIYF. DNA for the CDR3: TGTGCCAGCAGCGGTACCGGGACACCCGTGCGAATCTCTGGAAACACCATATATTTT.

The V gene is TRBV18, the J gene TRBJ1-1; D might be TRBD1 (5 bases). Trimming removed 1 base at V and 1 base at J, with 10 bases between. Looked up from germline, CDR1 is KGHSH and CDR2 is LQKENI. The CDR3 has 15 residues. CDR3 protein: CASSPLKGKNTEAFF. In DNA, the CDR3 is TGTGCCAGCTCACCACTGAAGGGGAAGAACACTGAAGCTTTCTTT.

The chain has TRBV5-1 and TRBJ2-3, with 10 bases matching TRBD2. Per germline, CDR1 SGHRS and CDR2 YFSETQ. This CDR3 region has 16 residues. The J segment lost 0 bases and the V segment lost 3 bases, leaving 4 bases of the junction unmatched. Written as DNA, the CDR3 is TGCGCCAGCAGCTCCGGGACTAGCGAAAGCACAGATACGCAGTATTTT. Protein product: CASSSGTSESTDTQYF.